This entry describes one T cell receptor (beta chain). This entry comes from a study of blood T cell repertoires in COVID-19. Study-level background: Both acute and convalescent COVID-19 samples were obtained from the United States, Italy and Spain. T cells, B-cell-depleted T cells, or PBMCs provided the cDNA or gDNA that served as material.

Authors' methods: Estimation of nucleated cell counts was performed using reference gene primer amplification. Data came from immunoSEQ multiplex PCR; TCRdb stores just in-frame clones and leaves some out. V and J calls plus clone size are reproduced from that table; the DNA served to infer D and trimming. This table holds about 140,000 clones, roughly 90% found once. V was clipped by 4 bases and J by 4 bases; unmatched bases: 1. The length of the CDR3 is 15 residues. The V gene's germline CDR1 is SGHTA and CDR2 FQGNSA. The source material was peripheral blood. The sequence came from a human donor with COVID-19, enrolled during active disease. The donor label of this sample is uncertain. This sequence joins TRBV7-2 and TRBJ2-5, with TRBD2 matching over 15 bases. The CDR3 bases are TGTGCCAGCAGCTGGACTAGCGGGAGGGGAGAGACCCAGTACTTC. It specifies CASSWTSGRGETQYF.